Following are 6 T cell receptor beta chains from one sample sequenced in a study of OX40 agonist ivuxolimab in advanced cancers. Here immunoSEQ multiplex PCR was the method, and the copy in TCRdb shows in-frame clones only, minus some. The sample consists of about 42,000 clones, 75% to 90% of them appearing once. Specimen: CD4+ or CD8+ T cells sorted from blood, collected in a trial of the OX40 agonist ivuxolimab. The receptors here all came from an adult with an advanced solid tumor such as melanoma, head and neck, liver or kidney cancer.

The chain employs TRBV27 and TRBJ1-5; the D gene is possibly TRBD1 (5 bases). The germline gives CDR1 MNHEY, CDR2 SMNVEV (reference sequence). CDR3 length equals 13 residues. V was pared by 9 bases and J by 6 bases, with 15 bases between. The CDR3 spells CASGHGTGQPQHF. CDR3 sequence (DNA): TGTGCCAGTGGGCACGGGACCGGTCAGCCCCAGCATTTT.

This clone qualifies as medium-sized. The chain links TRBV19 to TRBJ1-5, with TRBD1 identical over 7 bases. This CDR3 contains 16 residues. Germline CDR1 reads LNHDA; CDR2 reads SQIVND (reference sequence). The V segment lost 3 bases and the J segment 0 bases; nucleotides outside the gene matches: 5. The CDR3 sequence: CASSIPGGYSNQPQHF. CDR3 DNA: TGTGCCAGTAGTATCCCAGGGGGATATAGCAATCAGCCCCAGCATTTT.

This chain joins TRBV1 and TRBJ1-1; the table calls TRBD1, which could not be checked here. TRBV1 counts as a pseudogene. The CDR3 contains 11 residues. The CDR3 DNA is TGCACCAGCGACAGGGGCACTGAAGCTTTCTTT. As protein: CTSDRGTEAFF.

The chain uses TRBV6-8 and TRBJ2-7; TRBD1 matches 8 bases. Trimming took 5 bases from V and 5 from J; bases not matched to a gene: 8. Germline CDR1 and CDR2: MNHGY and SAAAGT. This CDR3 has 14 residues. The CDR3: CASSGIMDRDEQYF. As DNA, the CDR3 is TGTGCCAGCAGTGGCATCATGGACAGGGACGAGCAGTACTTC.

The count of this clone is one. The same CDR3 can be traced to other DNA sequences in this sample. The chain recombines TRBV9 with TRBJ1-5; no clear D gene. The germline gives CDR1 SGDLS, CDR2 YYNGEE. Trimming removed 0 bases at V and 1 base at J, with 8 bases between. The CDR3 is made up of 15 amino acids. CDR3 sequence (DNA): TGTGCCAGCAGCGTAGGGGTAGGCAGCAATCAGCCCCAGCATTTT. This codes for CASSVGVGSNQPQHF.

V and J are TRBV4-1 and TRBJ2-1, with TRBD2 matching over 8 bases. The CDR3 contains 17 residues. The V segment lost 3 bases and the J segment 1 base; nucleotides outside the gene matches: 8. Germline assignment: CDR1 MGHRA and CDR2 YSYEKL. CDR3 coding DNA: TGCGCCAGCAGCCAGGCTGCCGAGCGGGAGTCCTACAATGAGCAGTTCTTC. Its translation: CASSQAAERESYNEQFF.